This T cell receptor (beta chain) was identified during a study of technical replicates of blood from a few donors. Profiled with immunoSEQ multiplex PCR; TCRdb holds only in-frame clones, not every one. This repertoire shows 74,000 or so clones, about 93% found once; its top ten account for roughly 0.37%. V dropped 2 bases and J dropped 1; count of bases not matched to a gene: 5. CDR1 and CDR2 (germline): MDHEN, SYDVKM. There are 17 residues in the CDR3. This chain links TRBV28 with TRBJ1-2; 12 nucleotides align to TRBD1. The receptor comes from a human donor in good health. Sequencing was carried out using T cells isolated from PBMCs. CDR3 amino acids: CASSLKGQGANNYGYTF. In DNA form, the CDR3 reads TGTGCCAGCAGTTTAAAGGGACAGGGGGCGAATAACTATGGCTACACCTTC.